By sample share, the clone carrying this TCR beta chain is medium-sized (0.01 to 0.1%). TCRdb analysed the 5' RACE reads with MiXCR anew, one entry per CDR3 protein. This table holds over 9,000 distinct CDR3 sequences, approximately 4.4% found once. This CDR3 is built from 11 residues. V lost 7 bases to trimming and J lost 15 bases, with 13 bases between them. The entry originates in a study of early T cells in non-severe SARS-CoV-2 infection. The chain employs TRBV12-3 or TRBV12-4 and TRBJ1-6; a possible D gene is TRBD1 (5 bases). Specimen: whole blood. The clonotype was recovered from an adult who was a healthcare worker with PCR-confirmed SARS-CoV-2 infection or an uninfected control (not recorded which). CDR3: CASTFGDYLHF. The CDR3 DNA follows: TGTGCCAGCACCTTTGGGGACTACCTCCACTTT.